A selection of T cell receptor beta chains follows, all from one sample in a study of cytomegalovirus exposure and HLA in healthy donors. Sequenced by immunoSEQ multiplex PCR; TCRdb stores in-frame clones only, minus some. The sample data list fewer than 100,000 clones. Sequencing input: PBMCs. The origin of the receptors is a man aged 50 or older in good health and CMV-seronegative. Both conserved end residues are part of each CDR3. The order of the fields is D gene, J gene, V gene, CDR3 DNA, CDR3 protein. D genes are given only for firm matches.

>-|TRBJ1-1|TRBV18
TGTGCCAGCTCACCCCCGACCGGGGGGCGGGGAACCGCTTTCTTT
CASSPPTGGRGTAFF
>TRBD1|TRBJ2-7|TRBV7-6
TGTGCCAGCAGCTTAGCGGGGACAGGGGACTACGAGCAGTACTTC
CASSLAGTGDYEQYF
>-|TRBJ2-4|TRBV18
TGTGCCAGCTCACCACCGTCTCAGGCCAAAAACATTCAGTACTTC
CASSPPSQAKNIQYF
>-|TRBJ1-6|TRBV20-1
TGCAGTGCTAGATCCCTTAGACCCCTCCACTTT
CSARSLRPLHF
>-|TRBJ2-3|TRBV18
TGTGCCAGCTCACCAACCCAGCCGGGAGATACGCAGTATTTT
CASSPTQPGDTQYF
>TRBD2|TRBJ2-1|TRBV29-1
TGCAGCGTTGAAGGGGGGTTACTAGCGGGGGGGCTCAGCCATGAGCAGTTCTTC
CSVEGGLLAGGLSHEQFF
>TRBD1|TRBJ1-5|TRBV18
TGTGCCAGCTCGGGGGGACAGGGAGGTCAGCCCCAGCATTTT
CASSGGQGGQPQHF
>TRBD1|TRBJ1-4|TRBV14
TGTGCCAGCAGCCAAGATGAACAGGGGTGGGGAAAACTGTTTTTT
CASSQDEQGWGKLFF
>-|TRBJ1-5|TRBV7-9
TGTGCCAGCAGCTCAACCCGGGATCAACCTAATCAGCCCCAGCATTTT
CASSSTRDQPNQPQHF
>-|TRBJ2-2|TRBV7-2
TGTGCCAGCAGCTTCTCCGGGACTGACAACACCGGGGAGCTGTTTTTT
CASSFSGTDNTGELFF
>-|TRBJ1-5|TRBV5-1
TGCGCCAGCAGCTTGGTTCAGGGTCCTTATAGCAATCAGCCCCAGCATTTT
CASSLVQGPYSNQPQHF
>TRBD1|TRBJ1-2|TRBV27
TGTGCCAGCAGTTTAAACAGGGGGTCGGAAGGCTACACCTTC
CASSLNRGSEGYTF
>-|TRBJ1-2|TRBV6-1
TGTGCCAGCAGTCCTCCACTTCTAAACTATGGCTACACCTTC
CASSPPLLNYGYTF
>-|TRBJ1-1|TRBV7-2
TGTGCCAGCAGAATCGGACAGCGGGGCTTGAACACTGAAGCTTTCTTT
CASRIGQRGLNTEAFF
>-|TRBJ1-1|TRBV29-1
TGCAGCGTTGGGGCCGCGGGGGGGAACACTGAAGCTTTCTTT
CSVGAAGGNTEAFF
>-|TRBJ1-1|TRBV29-1
TGCAGCGTTGACGGCGGGACCTCCACTGAAGCTTTCTTT
CSVDGGTSTEAFF
>TRBD1|TRBJ2-7|TRBV7-9
TGTGCCAGCAGCTTAGCACGGGACAGTATCTCCTACGAGCAGTACTTC
CASSLARDSISYEQYF
>TRBD1|TRBJ1-1|TRBV28
TGTGCCAGCAGCCGTGGGGACAGGGAAGCTTTCTTT
CASSRGDREAFF
>-|TRBJ1-1|TRBV7-2
TGTGCCAGCAGCTCACAAGGGGGTCACACTGAAGCTTTCTTT
CASSSQGGHTEAFF
>-|TRBJ1-5|TRBV7-2
TGTGCCAGCAGCTCCACAGGGTTTATTGGCAGTCAGCCCCAGCATTTT
CASSSTGFIGSQPQHF
>-|TRBJ1-6|TRBV5-4
TGTGCCAGCAGCTTAGTACAGAATAATTCACCCCTCCACTTT
CASSLVQNNSPLHF
>-|TRBJ2-1|TRBV27
TGTGCCAGCAGTTTATTGGGGAGCGATTACAATGAGCAGTTCTTC
CASSLLGSDYNEQFF
>TRBD1|TRBJ2-7|TRBV6-6
TGTGCCAGCAGTTACCCGGGACAGGGAAGCCCCTACGAGCAGTACTTC
CASSYPGQGSPYEQYF
>-|TRBJ2-1|TRBV9
TGTGCCAGCAGCGTAGCTAAGAATAGCGCCTACAATGAGCAGTTCTTC
CASSVAKNSAYNEQFF
>TRBD2|TRBJ2-1|TRBV29-1
TGCAGTGGGAGTAGCGGGACCGAGCAGTTCTTC
CSGSSGTEQFF
>TRBD1|TRBJ1-2|TRBV28
TGTGCCAGCAGAACCGGACAGGGATCTCGAGGGTTTGGCTACACCTTC
CASRTGQGSRGFGYTF
>TRBD1|TRBJ2-7|TRBV6-5
TGTGCCAGCAGTTACGATGGACAGGGGTACGAGCAGTACTTC
CASSYDGQGYEQYF
>-|TRBJ1-6|TRBV6-5
TGTGCCAGCAGTTACTCGAGGGGGACCCATGATTCACCCCTCCACTTT
CASSYSRGTHDSPLHF
>-|TRBJ2-2|TRBV5-6
TGTGCCAGCAGCCCGCGGGCTGTCACCGGGGAGCTGTTTTTT
CASSPRAVTGELFF
>TRBD1|TRBJ2-7|TRBV6-5
TGTGCCAGCAGCCAAGACCGGGACAGTGGGTACGAGCAGTACTTC
CASSQDRDSGYEQYF
>-|TRBJ2-7|TRBV18
TGTGCCAGCTCACCGCCCGGTCTCTCCTACGAGCAGTACTTC
CASSPPGLSYEQYF
>-|TRBJ2-4|TRBV28
TGTGCCAGCAGTTTAGGGGGGTCCAAAAACATTCAGTACTTC
CASSLGGSKNIQYF
>TRBD2|TRBJ2-5|TRBV2
TGTGCCAGCAGGGCCGGGACTAGCGGGGCGGAGACCCAGTACTTC
CASRAGTSGAETQYF
>-|TRBJ2-4|TRBV28
TGTGCCAGCAGAAGTAGGACAGTAGCCAAAAACATTCAGTACTTC
CASRSRTVAKNIQYF
>-|TRBJ1-2|TRBV4-1
TGCGCCAGCAGCCAAGTAGGGGCTGTCCTATCCTATGGCTACACCTTC
CASSQVGAVLSYGYTF
>TRBD1|TRBJ1-1|TRBV5-1
TGCGCCAGCAGCTTGAATGGACAGGGGGACACTGAAGCTTTCTTT
CASSLNGQGDTEAFF
>TRBD2|TRBJ2-5|TRBV5-6
TGTGCCAGCAGCTTGTCGCCGCTAGCGGGGGCCGCGGGGACCCAGTACTTC
CASSLSPLAGAAGTQYF
>-|TRBJ1-1|TRBV5-6
TGTGCCAGCAGCTTGGAATACAGGGACACTGAAGCTTTCTTT
CASSLEYRDTEAFF
>-|TRBJ1-4|TRBV29-1
TGCAGCGTTGAAGAGGGCACAACTAATGAAAAACTGTTTTTT
CSVEEGTTNEKLFF
>-|TRBJ2-3|TRBV18
TGTGCCAGCTCACCCAGCGGGACGGGACAAAATACGCAGTATTTT
CASSPSGTGQNTQYF
>TRBD1|TRBJ2-1|TRBV9
TGTGCCAGCAGCGTAGAGGGACAGGGAATCGGTGAGCAGTTCTTC
CASSVEGQGIGEQFF
>TRBD1|TRBJ1-5|TRBV9
TGTGCCAGCAGCGCCCAGGGGGATAGCAATCAGCCCCAGCATTTT
CASSAQGDSNQPQHF
>TRBD1|TRBJ2-7|TRBV6-5
TGTGCCAGCCGGACAGGAACACCATACGAGCAGTACTTC
CASRTGTPYEQYF
>-|TRBJ1-3|TRBV27
TGTGCCAGCAGTCTAATCTCTGGAAACACCATATATTTT
CASSLISGNTIYF
>-|TRBJ2-5|TRBV7-9
TGTGCCAGCAGCTTACGGGGTTTTGAGACCCAGTACTTC
CASSLRGFETQYF
>-|TRBJ1-5|TRBV9
TGTGCCAGCAGCGCCTCAGGGATTGGGCAGCCCCAGCATTTT
CASSASGIGQPQHF
>-|TRBJ2-3|TRBV7-2
TGTGCCAGCGCGACCCGACGGGGGGCGCGCGATACGCAGTATTTT
CASATRRGARDTQYF
>TRBD1|TRBJ2-5|TRBV27
TGTGCCAGCAGTTCCGGACAGGTCAGGGGGACCCAGTACTTC
CASSSGQVRGTQYF
>-|TRBJ2-7|TRBV6-5
TGTGCCAGCAAGGCCGGGAACTCCTACGAGCAGTACTTC
CASKAGNSYEQYF
>-|TRBJ2-7|TRBV2
TGTGCCAGCAGTCCCCAGTATCGGGGGACCTACGAGCAGTACTTC
CASSPQYRGTYEQYF
>-|TRBJ1-1|TRBV27
TGTGCCAGCAGTTTCATCGGAGGGAGCACTGAAGCTTTCTTT
CASSFIGGSTEAFF
>TRBD1|TRBJ2-7|TRBV7-9
TGTGCCAGCAGTGCGCCGGGACAGGGGTCCTACGAGCAGTACTTC
CASSAPGQGSYEQYF
>TRBD2|TRBJ2-7|TRBV5-1
TGCGCCAGCAGCGGGGGACTAGCTCGGCTCGAGCAGTACTTC
CASSGGLARLEQYF
>TRBD1|TRBJ1-1|TRBV9
TGTGCCAGCAGCCCCCGGGACAGGGGGAACACTGAAGCTTTCTTT
CASSPRDRGNTEAFF
>-|TRBJ1-2|TRBV19
TGTGCCAGTAGTCCACCGACAGTCAGGGCTGGCTACACCTTC
CASSPPTVRAGYTF
>-|TRBJ1-3|TRBV11-3
TGTGCCAGCAGCTTAGATCGGTTTGCCTCTGGAAACACCATATATTTT
CASSLDRFASGNTIYF
>TRBD1|TRBJ1-5|TRBV29-1
TGCAGCGTCGAGACAGGGTGGCAGCCCCAGCATTTT
CSVETGWQPQHF
>-|TRBJ1-6|TRBV4-3
TGCGCCAGCAGCCAAGAAACAGCTACTAGGAGGGCTCACTCCTATAATTCACCCCTCCACTTT
CASSQETATRRAHSYNSPLHF
>-|TRBJ2-7|TRBV9
TGTGCCAGCAGCGTAGGGTGGCGGACAGTGGGCTACGAGCAGTACTTC
CASSVGWRTVGYEQYF
>TRBD2|TRBJ2-5|TRBV7-2
TGTGCCAGCCTTAAAAGGACTAGCGGGGGCGAGACCCAGTACTTC
CASLKRTSGGETQYF